This T cell receptor beta chain is drawn from a study of cytomegalovirus exposure and HLA in healthy donors. Study-wide findings and caveats: The authors enumerated some 160 TCR beta chains as linked to cytomegalovirus. Reported results showed that the classifier diagnosed cytomegalovirus status with high specificity and sensitivity. Most TCR sequences were uncommon, yet certain public TCRs appeared in many donors.

Some clones are missing from TCRdb's copy, which holds only in-frame ones; the method was immunoSEQ multiplex PCR. Here the sample spans 90,000 to 150,000 clones, about 87% being singletons. There are 14 residues in the CDR3. The germline gives CDR1 MNHNY, CDR2 SVGAGI (reference sequence). V trimming: 7 bases; J trimming: 1 base; junction bases outside the gene matches: 4. In this sample, this clone turned up once. Its specificity is not known. The donors were part of the validation cohort, which consisted of about 120 subjects and was separate from the first cohort of around 620 subjects. This chain uses TRBV6-6 with TRBJ2-7; 10 positions match TRBD2. The sequenced material came from PBMCs. This receptor was obtained from a man aged 18 to 29 in good health and CMV-seronegative. The CDR3 region is CASTRTSGSYEQYF. CDR3 sequence (DNA): TGTGCCAGCACCCGGACTAGCGGATCCTACGAGCAGTACTTC.